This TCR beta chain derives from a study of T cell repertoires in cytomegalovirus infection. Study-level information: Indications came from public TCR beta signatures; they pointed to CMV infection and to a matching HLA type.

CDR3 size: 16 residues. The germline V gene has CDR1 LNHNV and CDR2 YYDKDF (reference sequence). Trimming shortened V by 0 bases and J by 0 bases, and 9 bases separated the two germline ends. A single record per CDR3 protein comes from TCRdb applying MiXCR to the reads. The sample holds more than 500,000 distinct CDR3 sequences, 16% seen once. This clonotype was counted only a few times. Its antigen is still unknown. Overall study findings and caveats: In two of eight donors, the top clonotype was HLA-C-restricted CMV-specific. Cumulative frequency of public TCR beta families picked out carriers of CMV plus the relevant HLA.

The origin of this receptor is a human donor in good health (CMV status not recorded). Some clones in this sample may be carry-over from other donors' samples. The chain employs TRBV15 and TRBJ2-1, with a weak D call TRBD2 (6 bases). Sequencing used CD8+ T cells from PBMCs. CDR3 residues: CATSRDLGGSYNEQFF. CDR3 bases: TGTGCCACCAGCAGAGATTTGGGGGGCTCCTACAATGAGCAGTTCTTC.